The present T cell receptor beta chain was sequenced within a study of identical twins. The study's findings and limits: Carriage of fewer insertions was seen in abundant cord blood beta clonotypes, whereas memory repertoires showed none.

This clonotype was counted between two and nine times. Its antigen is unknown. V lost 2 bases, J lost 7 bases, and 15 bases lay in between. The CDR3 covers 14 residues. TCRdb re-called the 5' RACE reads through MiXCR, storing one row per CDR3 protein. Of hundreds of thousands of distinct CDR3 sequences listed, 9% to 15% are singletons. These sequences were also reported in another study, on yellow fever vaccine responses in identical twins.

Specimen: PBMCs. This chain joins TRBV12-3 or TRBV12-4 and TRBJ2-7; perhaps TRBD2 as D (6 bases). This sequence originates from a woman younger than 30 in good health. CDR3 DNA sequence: TGTGCCAGCAGTTTACCTGGAGGGCCGTGGGAGCAGTACTTC. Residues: CASSLPGGPWEQYF.